This T cell receptor (beta chain) emerged from a study of CD8 T cells in Susac syndrome. RNA totalling about 0.45 to 1 ug underwent reverse transcription with random hexamers. The authors amplified TCR beta CDR3 across 54 Vbeta and 13 Jbeta using immunoSEQ multiplex PCR. TCRdb reprocessed the immunoSEQ multiplex PCR reads via MiXCR and lists one record per CDR3 protein. The repertoire has some 160,000 distinct CDR3 sequences, about 95% of them found once; the top ten carry about 0.15%. The CDR3 extends over 11 amino acids. The germline gives CDR1 MNHNY, CDR2 SVGAGI (reference sequence). Worth noting for this clonotype: A junction boundary mismatches the germline segment, possibly from a read error.

While CD8+ and CD4+ T cells were isolated negatively, TEMRA cells were enriched by FACS. The sequenced material came from CD8+ T cells from PBMCs. The source of this sequence is a human donor with multiple sclerosis. This chain links TRBV6-6 with TRBJ2-1; D gene uncertain. In DNA form, the CDR3 reads TGTGCCAGCAGCATGTACAGCGAAAAGGTCTTC. It specifies CASSMYSEKVF.